Shown below are 24 T cell receptor beta chains from a single sample sequenced in a study of cytomegalovirus exposure and HLA in healthy donors. The study ran its PCR with 60 Vbeta and 13 Jbeta primers. Measured with immunoSEQ multiplex PCR; TCRdb has only the in-frame clones, and not every one. This repertoire shows fewer than 200,000 clones, around 80% found once; its top ten account for less than 0.9%. Sequenced sample: PBMCs. The receptor set was obtained from a female donor in good health and CMV-seronegative.

The rearrangement links TRBV7-9 to TRBJ1-2, with 9 bases lining up with TRBD1. V shed 4 bases, J shed 3 bases, and the junction held 9 bases outside the gene matches. Germline V gene sequence: CDR1 SEHNR, CDR2 FQNEAQ (reference sequence). The CDR3 length is 16 residues. The DNA for the CDR3 is TGTGCCAGCAGCTCAAGGGGGGGACAGGGTGACTATGGCTACACCTTC. Protein: CASSSRGGQGDYGYTF.

The rearrangement links TRBV10-1 to TRBJ2-7, with TRBD2 matching 7 bases. CDR1 WNHNN and CDR2 SYGVQD come from the germline V gene (reference sequence). The CDR3 runs 16 residues. With 6 bases clipped from V and 5 bases from J, the junction kept 16 bases outside the gene matches. In DNA, the CDR3 is TGCGCCAGCAGCCTGACGTTGACGGGAGGATGGAACGAGCAGTACTTC. Residues: CASSLTLTGGWNEQYF.

The J gene is TRBJ2-1, the V gene TRBV19, with D possibly matching TRBD2 (5 bases). The germline V gene has CDR1 LNHDA and CDR2 SQIVND (reference sequence). V shed 6 bases and J shed 7 bases, with 13 bases lying between them. This CDR3 is built from 13 residues. CDR3 bases: TGTGCCAGTAGGACACACACGGGGAATGAGCAGTTCTTC. Protein: CASRTHTGNEQFF. Using reference TRBV19 and TRBJ2-1 for the parts outside the CDR3, the full variable domain is DGGITQSPKYLFRKEGQNVTLSCEQNLNHDAMYWYRQDPGQGLRLIYYSQIVNDFQKGDIAEGYSVSREKKESFPLTVTSAQKNPTAFYLCASRTHTGNEQFFGPGTRLTVL.

The rearrangement joins TRBV27 to TRBJ2-3; D might be TRBD2 (5 bases). CDR1 and CDR2 from the germline V gene are MNHEY and SMNVEV (reference sequence). This CDR3 is built from 16 residues. V lost 6 bases to trimming and J lost 0 bases, with 16 bases between them. CDR3 bases: TGTGCCAGCAGGTTCGCGGGCCACGCTAGCACAGATACGCAGTATTTT. Translation: CASRFAGHASTDTQYF.

The chain combines TRBV2 with TRBJ2-7, with D hard to call. Trimming stripped 3 bases from V and 4 bases from J, with 4 bases between. The CDR3 runs to 11 residues. Germline V lookup: CDR1 SNHLY, CDR2 FYNNEI. CDR3 sequence: CASSDPYEQYF. As DNA, the CDR3 is TGTGCCAGCAGTGACCCGTACGAGCAGTACTTC.

V and J are TRBV2 and TRBJ2-7; D gene uncertain. V was clipped by 4 bases and J by 4 bases, with 5 bases between them. The CDR3 is 11 amino acids. Germline V gene data show CDR1 as SNHLY and CDR2 as FYNNEI. CDR3 DNA sequence: TGTGCCAGCAGTGTCACATACGAGCAGTACTTC. This translates into CASSVTYEQYF.

The J gene is TRBJ2-6, the V gene TRBV2; 8 bases align to TRBD2. Germline CDR1 SNHLY, CDR2 FYNNEI. V lost 6 bases, J lost 2 bases, and 0 bases stayed unmatched. The CDR3 has 14 residues. CDR3 sequence: CASRRGAGANVLTF. For the CDR3, the DNA is TGTGCCAGCAGGCGGGGGGCTGGGGCCAACGTCCTGACTTTC.

V usage is TRBV19 and J usage is TRBJ2-5; D is undetermined. This CDR3 is 15 amino acids long. CDR1 is LNHDA and CDR2 is SQIVND in the germline V gene (reference sequence). Trimming took 1 base from V and 2 from J, leaving 11 bases between them. CDR3 loop: CASSIARGPQETQYF. CDR3 in DNA: TGTGCCAGTAGTATAGCTAGAGGCCCACAAGAGACCCAGTACTTC.

This clone was seen more than once but under ten times. The gene calls are TRBV19 and TRBJ1-6; 7 nucleotides agree with TRBD1. The germline V gene has CDR1 LNHDA and CDR2 SQIVND (reference sequence). Trimming at V came to 5 bases and at J to 7 bases, leaving 5 bases not matched to a gene. The CDR3 runs 14 residues. In DNA, the CDR3 is TGTGCCAGTAGTGCGACAGGGTTCAATTCACCCCTCCACTTT. This encodes CASSATGFNSPLHF.

The V gene is TRBV12-2, the J gene TRBJ2-7; no DNA check was done on the table's D call, TRBD1. TRBV12-2 constitutes a pseudogene. The CDR3 covers 16 residues. The CDR3 region is CASRLSGHPSTYEQYF. CDR3 coding DNA: TGTGCAAGTCGCTTGTCCGGACACCCTTCGACCTACGAGCAGTACTTC.

This clone showed up just once. The chain couples TRBV2 to TRBJ2-3, with 7 bases lining up with TRBD2. This CDR3 comprises 15 residues. After removal of 3 bases from V and 5 bases from J, the junction contained 8 bases not matched to a gene. Germline assignment: CDR1 SNHLY and CDR2 FYNNEI. CDR3 region: CASSDGAAGVDTQYF. CDR3 DNA sequence: TGTGCCAGCAGTGACGGAGCGGCGGGGGTAGATACGCAGTATTTT.

This sequence joins TRBV7-3 and TRBJ2-5, with 11 positions matching TRBD2. Germline CDR1 is SGHTA and CDR2 is FQGTGA. The CDR3 sequence is 16 residues long. V dropped 5 bases and J dropped 4; count of bases not matched to a gene: 9. The CDR3 sequence is CASSATGTSGIETQYF. CDR3 nucleotide sequence: TGTGCCAGCAGCGCAACCGGGACTAGCGGAATAGAGACCCAGTACTTC.

There are a few counts of this clone. J is TRBJ2-2 and V is TRBV7-8, with TRBD2 identical over 7 bases. This CDR3 has 17 residues. The trim removed 1 base at V and 4 bases at J, leaving 9 bases unmatched. Germline V gene data show CDR1 as SGHVS and CDR2 as FQNEAQ. In nucleotides, the CDR3 is TGTGCCAGCAGCTTAGTTCTCGCGGGAGTTATCACCGGGGAGCTGTTTTTT. Protein product: CASSLVLAGVITGELFF.

This clone has just a few counts. This chain uses TRBV11-3 with TRBJ1-5, with 8 bases fitting TRBD1. Germline assignment: CDR1 SGHNT and CDR2 YENEEA. V shed 5 bases, J shed 0 bases, and the junction held 9 bases outside the gene matches. The length of the CDR3 is 17 residues. For the CDR3, the DNA is TGTGCCAGCAGCCCTCTCCGGGACAGGTATAGCAATCAGCCCCAGCATTTT. Amino acid sequence: CASSPLRDRYSNQPQHF.

CDR3 residues: CASSQSWQGGTQYF. The CDR3 DNA is TGTGCCAGCAGCCAGTCGTGGCAGGGTGGGACCCAGTACTTC. The rearrangement uses TRBV14 and TRBJ2-5; possible D gene TRBD1, 5 bases. Germline CDR1 is SGHDN and CDR2 is FVKESK. V gave up 3 bases and J gave up 7 bases, with 15 bases separating them. The length of the CDR3 is 14 residues.

The chain uses TRBV5-1 and TRBJ2-7, with 10 bases identical to TRBD1. V dropped 0 bases and J dropped 3; count of bases not matched to a gene: 0. This CDR3 contains 14 residues. The germline V gene has CDR1 SGHRS and CDR2 YFSETQ. CDR3 protein: CASSLGDRGYEQYF. The CDR3 coding sequence is TGCGCCAGCAGCTTGGGGGACAGGGGCTACGAGCAGTACTTC.

J is TRBJ2-6 and V is TRBV7-2; a weak D match, TRBD1 (5 bases). Trimming took off 0 bases at V and 2 bases at J, with 5 bases between the two ends. This CDR3 has 15 residues. Per germline, CDR1 SGHTA and CDR2 FQGNSA. CDR3 region: CASSLAGAGANVLTF. The CDR3 nucleotides read TGTGCCAGCAGCTTAGCAGGGGCTGGGGCCAACGTCCTGACTTTC.

The genes are TRBV7-2 and TRBJ1-1; D unclear. Trimming removed 5 bases at V and 7 bases at J, with 8 bases between. CDR3 size: 11 residues. From germline, CDR1 is SGHTA and CDR2 FQGNSA. The CDR3 here is CASSQNFEAFF. CDR3 in DNA: TGTGCCAGCAGCCAAAACTTTGAAGCTTTCTTT.

This clone was seen a handful of times. This sequence joins TRBV25-1 and TRBJ2-7; D might be TRBD2 (6 bases). The CDR3 totals 14 residues. V was trimmed by 8 bases and J by 3 bases, leaving 17 bases between them. Germline values: CDR1 MGHDK, CDR2 SYGVNS. The CDR3 sequence: CASGGYGGVYEQYF. CDR3 nucleotides: TGTGCCAGCGGCGGCTACGGGGGTGTCTACGAGCAGTACTTC.

The table lists this clone with a count of one. The rearrangement links TRBV28 to TRBJ1-1; TRBD1 matches 8 bases. The germline V gene encodes CDR1 MDHEN and CDR2 SYDVKM. The CDR3 length is 14 residues. V lost 3 bases and J lost 1; bases outside the gene matches: 1. The CDR3, as DNA: TGTGCCAGCAGTTTGGGACAGGAGAACACTGAAGCTTTCTTT. It specifies CASSLGQENTEAFF.

The CDR3 DNA reads as TGTGCCAGCAGCCCAGGAGGTCTCTACGAGCAGTACTTC. Its translation is CASSPGGLYEQYF. V gene TRBV11-2 combines with J gene TRBJ2-7; maybe TRBD2 (5 bases). V was trimmed by 5 bases and J by 3 bases, leaving 11 bases between them. The germline V gene has CDR1 SGHAT and CDR2 FQNNGV. The length of the CDR3 is 13 residues.

This chain connects TRBV9 to TRBJ2-1, with 9 positions matching TRBD1. J gave up 7 bases and V 4 bases, and 15 bases lay outside the gene matches. There are 17 residues in the CDR3. Per germline, CDR1 SGDLS and CDR2 YYNGEE. CDR3 nucleotide sequence: TGTGCCAGCAGCACCTCACTGACCGAGGGACAGGGAAATGAGCAGTTCTTC. Its protein product is CASSTSLTEGQGNEQFF.

This rearrangement joins TRBV30 to TRBJ1-1, with 9 nucleotides matching TRBD1. Germline CDR1 is GTSNPN and CDR2 is SVGIG (reference sequence). The trim removed 5 bases at V and 0 bases at J, leaving 7 bases unmatched. CDR3 length: 15 amino acids. The CDR3 spells CAWVYRDRVNTEAFF. In nucleotides, the CDR3 is TGTGCCTGGGTATACAGGGACAGGGTGAACACTGAAGCTTTCTTT.

This chain uses TRBV28 with TRBJ2-7; TRBD1 aligns across 9 bases. CDR3 length equals 14 residues. The germline CDR1 and CDR2 sequences are MDHEN and SYDVKM. V trimming: 8 bases; J trimming: 4 bases; junction bases outside the gene matches: 9. CDR3 nucleotide sequence: TGTGCCAGCCGCCCCGGGACAGGGACATACGAGCAGTACTTC. Amino acid sequence: CASRPGTGTYEQYF.